These 18 T cell receptor beta chains were sequenced from one sample in a study of blood T cell repertoires in COVID-19. Sequencing was performed with immunoSEQ multiplex PCR; in TCRdb, only in-frame clones are kept and a portion is missing. This table has about 270,000 clones, roughly 84% appearing once. The sample was peripheral blood. These receptors all stem from a woman under 30 with acute or convalescent COVID-19.

V usage is TRBV5-6 and J usage is TRBJ2-7; D not resolved. Germline V gene sequence: CDR1 SGHDT, CDR2 YYEEEE. V was trimmed by 0 bases and J by 7 bases, leaving 14 bases between them. This CDR3 has 14 amino acids. CDR3 coding DNA: TGTGCCAGCAGCTTGGCTGCTCGGTTATGGGAGCAGTACTTC. Protein sequence: CASSLAARLWEQYF.

The chain has TRBV6-6 and TRBJ2-5, with D tentatively TRBD1 (5 bases). Germline V gene lookup returns CDR1 MNHNY and CDR2 SVGAGI (reference sequence). V was pared by 7 bases and J by 4 bases, with 19 bases between. The CDR3 is made up of 15 amino acids. This CDR3 reads CASTREGRAPETQYF. The CDR3 nucleotides read TGTGCCAGCACCAGGGAAGGCAGGGCCCCAGAGACCCAGTACTTC.

The CDR3 bases are TGTGCCAGCAGACCTAGCGGGCCGAGCTCCTACGAGCAGTACTTC. It specifies CASRPSGPSSYEQYF. This sequence joins TRBV6-1 and TRBJ2-7; 8 bases line up with TRBD2. The ends lost 6 bases at V and 0 bases at J; junction bases unmatched: 7. Germline V lookup: CDR1 MNHNS, CDR2 SASEGT. This CDR3 has 15 amino acids.

The chain has TRBV2 and TRBJ1-1, with D tentatively TRBD1 (6 bases). Trimming removed 5 bases from V and 5 bases from J, with 12 bases in between. The CDR3 covers 13 residues. Germline CDR1 SNHLY, CDR2 FYNNEI. CDR3 bases: TGTGCCAGCAGTTCTACAGGGTCTACTGAAGCTTTCTTT. It translates to CASSSTGSTEAFF.

As regards this clone: A much larger clone differs by one base, so this may be a read error. The sample has other DNA sequences that encode this CDR3 too. The genes are TRBV6-4 and TRBJ2-3; 12 bases match TRBD1. CDR1 is MRHNA and CDR2 is SNTAGT in the germline V gene. The CDR3 consists of 15 residues. Trimming at V came to 6 bases and at J to 4 bases, leaving 5 bases not matched to a gene. The CDR3 protein is CASSAGTGGADTQYF. The CDR3 DNA reads TGTGCCAGCAGCGCCGGGACAGGGGGCGCAGATACGCAGTATTTT.

This clone was observed a single time. The V and J genes are TRBV5-4 and TRBJ2-7; TRBD2 might be the D (6 bases). This CDR3 has 15 amino acids. V was shortened by 0 bases and J by 3 bases, with 13 bases between the two germline ends. Germline CDR1 SGHNT, CDR2 YYREEE (reference sequence). CDR3 sequence (DNA): TGTGCCAGCAGCTTGGAGGCGGGACTTGGCTACGAGCAGTACTTC. Its translation: CASSLEAGLGYEQYF.

The chain combines TRBV20-1 with TRBJ2-2; TRBD2 might be the D (5 bases). There are 15 residues in the CDR3. Germline V gene sequence: CDR1 DFQATT, CDR2 SNEGSKA (reference sequence). V lost 3 bases to trimming and J lost 4 bases, with 15 bases between them. This CDR3 reads CSASIRDRGTGELFF. The CDR3 DNA reads as TGCAGTGCTAGTATACGGGATCGGGGCACCGGGGAGCTGTTTTTT.

The chain is built from TRBV2 and TRBJ2-7; 7 nucleotides agree with TRBD1. J gave up 1 base and V 8 bases, and 11 bases lay outside the gene matches. CDR3 length: 15 amino acids. From germline, CDR1 is SNHLY and CDR2 FYNNEI. The CDR3 loop reads CASQDDRVGSYEQYF. The DNA of the CDR3 is TGTGCCAGCCAAGATGACAGGGTGGGATCCTACGAGCAGTACTTC.

This rearrangement joins TRBV7-9 to TRBJ2-1; TRBD2 aligns across 8 bases. V was clipped by 1 base and J by 12 bases; unmatched bases: 8. CDR1 is SEHNR and CDR2 is FQNEAQ in the germline V gene (reference sequence). The CDR3 totals 14 residues. This chain's CDR3 is CASSLVAGGIGQFF. The DNA of the CDR3 is TGTGCCAGCAGCTTAGTGGCGGGGGGAATAGGGCAGTTCTTC.

The chain joins TRBV6-6 to TRBJ2-7; TRBD1 might be the D (6 bases). The V and J ends lost 8 bases and 4 bases respectively, with 15 bases between them. The CDR3 covers 13 residues. Germline CDR1 and CDR2: MNHNY and SVGAGI (reference sequence). The chain's CDR3 is CASESDRQYEQYF. The CDR3 coding sequence is TGTGCCAGCGAATCAGACAGGCAATACGAGCAGTACTTC.

The chain employs TRBV5-1 and TRBJ2-2; 7 nucleotides match TRBD2. The CDR3 extends over 15 amino acids. V gave up 0 bases and J gave up 4 bases; unmatched junction bases: 3. Germline V gene data show CDR1 as SGHRS and CDR2 as YFSETQ. The CDR3 bases are TGCGCCAGCAGCTTGGTAGGCGGGAGCACCGGGGAGCTGTTTTTT. Translated, it gives CASSLVGGSTGELFF.

The chain uses TRBV7-3 and TRBJ1-2; TRBD1 matches 7 bases. The V segment lost 5 bases and the J segment 4 bases; nucleotides outside the gene matches: 4. Germline V gene lookup returns CDR1 SGHTA and CDR2 FQGTGA. The CDR3 spans 13 residues. The CDR3 DNA is TGTGCCAGCAGCCCCGGGGACAGCTATGGCTACACCTTC. Its translation: CASSPGDSYGYTF.

The rearrangement joins TRBV2 to TRBJ1-1; D perhaps matches TRBD1 (6 bases). V lost 6 bases and J 5 bases, leaving 16 bases between the germline ends. In germline, CDR1 is SNHLY, CDR2 FYNNEI. The CDR3 length is 14 residues. The CDR3 here is CASSEYPQGTEAFF. CDR3 in DNA: TGTGCCAGCAGCGAATACCCTCAGGGGACTGAAGCTTTCTTT.

The genes are TRBV28 and TRBJ1-4; possible D gene TRBD1, 5 bases. Germline CDR1 reads MDHEN; CDR2 reads SYDVKM. The CDR3 is 16 residues long. V lost 1 base to trimming and J lost 0 bases, with 9 bases between them. The CDR3 DNA is TGTGCCAGCAGTTTATTAGGGGTCGCAACTAATGAAAAACTGTTTTTT. Translating gives CASSLLGVATNEKLFF.

The chain has TRBV6-6 and TRBJ1-1, with D possibly TRBD1 on 6 matching bases. The germline CDR1 and CDR2 sequences are MNHNY and SVGAGI (reference sequence). The CDR3 covers 12 residues. V was cut by 7 bases and J by 2 bases, with 8 bases left in between. CDR3 nucleotides: TGTGCCAGCACAGGGGCAAACACTGAAGCTTTCTTT. Its translation is CASTGANTEAFF.

The rearrangement links TRBV4-2 to TRBJ2-2, with TRBD1 matching 8 bases. The CDR3 has 14 residues. V lost 3 bases to trimming and J lost 7 bases; unmatched junction nucleotides: 4. Germline CDR1 LGHNA, CDR2 YNFKEQ. CDR3: CASSQTGVGGELFF. In DNA, the CDR3 is TGTGCCAGCAGCCAGACAGGGGTTGGCGGGGAGCTGTTTTTT.

In DNA, the CDR3 is TGTGCCAGCAGTTACTCGTGGGGACAGGGCACAGATACGCAGTATTTT. It translates to CASSYSWGQGTDTQYF. This chain links TRBV6-5 with TRBJ2-3; 8 nucleotides align to TRBD1. The V gene's germline CDR1 is MNHEY and CDR2 SVGAGI. The CDR3 runs 16 residues. V shed 0 bases, J shed 1 base, and the junction held 3 bases outside the gene matches.

This clone has only a few counts. The rearrangement uses TRBV4-3 and TRBJ2-1; TRBD2 matches at 13 bases. This CDR3 is 18 amino acids long. Germline values: CDR1 LGHNA, CDR2 YSLEER. Trimming cost V 0 bases and J 8 bases; bases outside gene matches: 10. CDR3 region: CASSQDSWGTSGTHEQFF. CDR3 in DNA: TGCGCCAGCAGCCAAGATTCTTGGGGGACTAGCGGGACTCATGAGCAGTTCTTC.